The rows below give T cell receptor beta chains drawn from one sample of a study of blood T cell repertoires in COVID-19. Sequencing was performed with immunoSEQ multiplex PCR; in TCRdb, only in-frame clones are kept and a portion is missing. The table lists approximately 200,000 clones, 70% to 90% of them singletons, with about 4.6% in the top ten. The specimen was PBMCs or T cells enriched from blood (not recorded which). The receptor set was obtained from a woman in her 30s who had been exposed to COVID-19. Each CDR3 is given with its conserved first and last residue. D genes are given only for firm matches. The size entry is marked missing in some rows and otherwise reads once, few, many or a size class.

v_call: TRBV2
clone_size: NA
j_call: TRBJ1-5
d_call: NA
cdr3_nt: TGTGCCAGCAGTGAAGACCGGGACACCTGGGACTATAGCAATCAGCCCCAGCATTTT
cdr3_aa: CASSEDRDTWDYSNQPQHF

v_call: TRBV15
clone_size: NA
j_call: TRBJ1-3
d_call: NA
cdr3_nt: TGTGCCACCAGATACTTGGGGGGCTCTGGAAACACCATATATTTT
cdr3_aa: CATRYLGGSGNTIYF

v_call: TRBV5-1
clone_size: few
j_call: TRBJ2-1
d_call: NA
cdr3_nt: TGCGCCAGCAGCTTGCCCAGGGAAGCCTACAATGAGCAGTTCTTC
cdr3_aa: CASSLPREAYNEQFF

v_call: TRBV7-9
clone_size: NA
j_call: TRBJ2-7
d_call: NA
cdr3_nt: TGTGCCAGCAGCTTTGTACAGGGATACGAGCAGTACTTC
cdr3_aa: CASSFVQGYEQYF

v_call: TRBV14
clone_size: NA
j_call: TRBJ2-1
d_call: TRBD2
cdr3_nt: TGTGCCAGCAGCCAAGGGGCGGGCCCGGGGGGGCAGTTCTTC
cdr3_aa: CASSQGAGPGGQFF

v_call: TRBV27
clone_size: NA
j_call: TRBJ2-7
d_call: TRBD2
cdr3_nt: TGTGCCAGCAGTACGCCGGGACTAGCGGGGGAGAGCTACGAGCAGTACTTC
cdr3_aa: CASSTPGLAGESYEQYF

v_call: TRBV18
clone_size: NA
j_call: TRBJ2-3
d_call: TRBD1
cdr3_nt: TGTGCCAGCTCACGACCGACAGGGGTAGGCACAGATACGCAGTATTTT
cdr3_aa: CASSRPTGVGTDTQYF

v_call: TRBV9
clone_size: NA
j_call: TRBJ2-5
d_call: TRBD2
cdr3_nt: TGTGCCAGCAGCGGTAGCGGGGGGGCTGTAGAGACCCAGTACTTC
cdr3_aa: CASSGSGGAVETQYF

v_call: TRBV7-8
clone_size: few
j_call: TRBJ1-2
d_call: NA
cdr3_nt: TGTGCCAGCGGTCCGGATGGCTACACCTTC
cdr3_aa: CASGPDGYTF

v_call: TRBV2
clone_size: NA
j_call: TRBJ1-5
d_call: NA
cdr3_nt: TGTGCCAGCAGTGAAGATTATAGCAATCAGCCCCAGCATTTT
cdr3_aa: CASSEDYSNQPQHF

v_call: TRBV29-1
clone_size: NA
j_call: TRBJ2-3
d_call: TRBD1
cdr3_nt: TGCAGCGTGAGGACAGGGTATAGCACAGATACGCAGTATTTT
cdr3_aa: CSVRTGYSTDTQYF

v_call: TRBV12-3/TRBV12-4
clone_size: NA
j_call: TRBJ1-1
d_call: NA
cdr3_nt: TGTGCCAGCGGTGGGGGGGCCCCTGAAGCTTTCTTT
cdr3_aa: CASGGGAPEAFF

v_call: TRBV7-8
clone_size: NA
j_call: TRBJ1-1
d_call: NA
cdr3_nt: TGTGCCAGCAGCCCCAACAGGGCAACTGAAGCTTTCTTT
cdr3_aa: CASSPNRATEAFF

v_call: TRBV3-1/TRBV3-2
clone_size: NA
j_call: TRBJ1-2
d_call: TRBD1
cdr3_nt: TGTGCCAGCAGCTCTGAGGGGACAGCCCATGGCTACACCTTC
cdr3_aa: CASSSEGTAHGYTF

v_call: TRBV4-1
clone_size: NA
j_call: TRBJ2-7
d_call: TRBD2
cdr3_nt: TGCGCCAGCAGCCTAGAGCGGGCAGCGGGGGGCTACGAGCAGTACTTC
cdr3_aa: CASSLERAAGGYEQYF

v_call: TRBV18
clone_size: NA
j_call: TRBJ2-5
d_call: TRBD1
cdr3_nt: TGTGCCAGCTCACCAGCCGCATGGACAGGACCAAGGGAGACCCAGTACTTC
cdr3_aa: CASSPAAWTGPRETQYF

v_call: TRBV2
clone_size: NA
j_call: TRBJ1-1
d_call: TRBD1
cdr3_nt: TGTGCCAGCAGGTTCCAGGGGGACACTGAAGCTTTCTTT
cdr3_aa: CASRFQGDTEAFF

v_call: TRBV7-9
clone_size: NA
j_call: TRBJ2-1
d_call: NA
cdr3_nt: TGTGCCAGCAGCTTTAAGCTAGGCTCCTACAATGAGCAGTTCTTC
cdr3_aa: CASSFKLGSYNEQFF

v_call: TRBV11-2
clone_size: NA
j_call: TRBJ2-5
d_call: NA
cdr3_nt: TGTGCCAGCAGCTTAGGCCCCAACTTCCAAGAGACCCAGTACTTC
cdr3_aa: CASSLGPNFQETQYF

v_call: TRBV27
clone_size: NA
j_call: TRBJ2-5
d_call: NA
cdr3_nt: TGTGCCAGCAGTCTCATTTATCGGGGTGGTGAGGAGACCCAGTACTTC
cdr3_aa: CASSLIYRGGEETQYF

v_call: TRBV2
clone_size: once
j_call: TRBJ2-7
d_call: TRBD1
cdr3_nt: TGTGCCAGCAAATTTGAGACAGGGAGCTCCTACGAGCAGTACTTC
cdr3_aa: CASKFETGSSYEQYF

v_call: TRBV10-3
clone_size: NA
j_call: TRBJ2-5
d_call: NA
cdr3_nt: TGTGCCATCAGTGAGTTTCGGGACCAAGAGACCCAGTACTTC
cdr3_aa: CAISEFRDQETQYF

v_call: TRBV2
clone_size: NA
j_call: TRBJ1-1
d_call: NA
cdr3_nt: TGTGCCAGCAGTGTCACAGGGCGGACTGAAGCTTTCTTT
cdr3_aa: CASSVTGRTEAFF

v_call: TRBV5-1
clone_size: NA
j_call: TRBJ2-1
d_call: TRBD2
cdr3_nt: TGCGCCAGCAGCTTGGTAACTAGCGGGGTTTACAATGAGCAGTTCTTC
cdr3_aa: CASSLVTSGVYNEQFF

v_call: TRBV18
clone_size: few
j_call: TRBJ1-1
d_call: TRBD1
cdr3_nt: TGTGCCAGCTCTCCCCCACAGGGGGGAGATCGGATGAACACTGAAGCTTTCTTT
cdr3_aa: CASSPPQGGDRMNTEAFF

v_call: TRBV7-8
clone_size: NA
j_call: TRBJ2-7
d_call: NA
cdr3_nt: TGTGCCAGCAGCTTAAGACTATTCCACGAGCAGTACTTC
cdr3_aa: CASSLRLFHEQYF

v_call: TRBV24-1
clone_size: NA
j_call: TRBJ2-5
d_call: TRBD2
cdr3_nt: TGTGCCACCAGTGCTAGCGGGGGGAACCAACAAGAGACCCAGTACTTC
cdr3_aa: CATSASGGNQQETQYF